This T cell receptor beta chain stems from a study of graft-versus-host responses after intestinal transplantation. Study-wide results and limits: The recipient marrow held GvH clones, and some of them showed up first in ileum or blood.

Trimming removed 2 bases from V and 2 bases from J; junction bases left unmatched: 7. The CDR3 has 16 residues. CDR1 and CDR2 (germline): SGDLS, YYNGEE. Measured with immunoSEQ multiplex PCR; TCRdb has only the in-frame clones, and not every one. The table lists approximately 90,000 clones, around nine tenths of them singletons, with roughly 6% in the top ten. A note on this clone: Its specificity is unknown.

V gene TRBV9 combines with J gene TRBJ2-3, with 8 bases aligning to TRBD1. The sample in question was unstimulated CD8+ T cells sorted from spleen or lymph node cells, obtained before intestinal transplant. The receptor comes from a human donor who received an intestinal transplant. CDR3 nucleotides: TGTGCCAGCAGCGTGGACAGGGACCTCCTCACAGATACGCAGTATTTT. It yields the protein CASSVDRDLLTDTQYF.